The sequence of this T cell receptor (beta chain) was determined in a study of PD-1 blockade in classical Hodgkin lymphoma. Turning to this clone: What it binds is not known.

With no exception, relapse followed autologous stem cell transplantation in all patients, and brentuximab vedotin exposure varied. The CDR3 has 18 residues. Trimming cost V 6 bases and J 1 base; bases outside gene matches: 11. From germline, CDR1 is ENHRY and CDR2 SYGVKD. Only in-frame clones appear in the TCRdb table, and some are missing; sequencing was by immunoSEQ multiplex PCR. The data contain tens of thousands of clones, approximately 80% of them singletons. General study findings and limits: The CD4+ diversity rise by C4D1 was clearest in complete responders.

The chain uses TRBV10-3 and TRBJ2-3; TRBD2 agrees at 12 bases. The specimen was peripheral blood mononuclear cells (PBMCs), collected at baseline. This receptor was obtained from a human donor with classical Hodgkin lymphoma. The CDR3 region is CAIRRLAGDGLGTDTQYF. The CDR3 DNA follows: TGTGCCATCAGACGACTAGCGGGAGATGGATTGGGCACAGATACGCAGTATTTT.